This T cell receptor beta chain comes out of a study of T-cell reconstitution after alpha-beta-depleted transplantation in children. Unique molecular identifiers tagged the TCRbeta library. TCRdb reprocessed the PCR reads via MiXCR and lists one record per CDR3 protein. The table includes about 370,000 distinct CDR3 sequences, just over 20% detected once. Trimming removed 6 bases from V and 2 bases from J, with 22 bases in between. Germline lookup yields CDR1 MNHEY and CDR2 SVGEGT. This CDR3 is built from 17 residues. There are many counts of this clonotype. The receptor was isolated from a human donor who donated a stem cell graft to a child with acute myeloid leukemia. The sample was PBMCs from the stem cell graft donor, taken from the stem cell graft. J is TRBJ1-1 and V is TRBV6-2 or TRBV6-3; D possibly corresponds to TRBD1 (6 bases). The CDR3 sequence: CASSPLRGRLLNTEAFF. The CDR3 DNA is TGTGCCAGCAGCCCACTTCGGGGGCGGTTGCTAAACACTGAAGCTTTCTTT.